The T cell receptor (beta chain) described here comes from a study of blood T cell repertoires in COVID-19. Study details: Samples representing acute and convalescent COVID-19 were sourced from the United States, Italy and Spain. T cells, B-cell-depleted T cells, or PBMCs supplied cDNA or gDNA.

This CDR3 spans 14 amino acids. V lost 4 bases and J lost 2, with 12 bases in between. The V gene's germline CDR1 is SGHDN and CDR2 FVKESK. Original analysis: Researchers report that nucleated cell counts were estimated from reference gene primer amplification. Profiling relied on immunoSEQ multiplex PCR, and the TCRdb table lists in-frame clones only, not all of them. V and J calls and clone size follow that table, whereas D and trimming were derived from the DNA. The table lists roughly 210,000 clones, about 88% of them singletons. The sequenced sample was peripheral blood. The sequence came from a man aged 70 or older with acute or convalescent COVID-19. V gene TRBV14 combines with J gene TRBJ2-7; perhaps TRBD1 as D (6 bases). This CDR3 reads CASSPTGRTYEQYF. Here the CDR3 DNA reads TGTGCCAGCAGCCCCACAGGGAGAACCTACGAGCAGTACTTC.